These 29 T cell receptor beta chains came from one sample sequenced in a study of blood T cell repertoires in COVID-19. Assay: immunoSEQ multiplex PCR; the TCRdb copy retains only in-frame clones and omits some. The repertoire holds fewer than 250,000 clones, with approximately 91% as singletons. The sample was peripheral blood. Every receptor here comes from a man under 40 with COVID-19, enrolled during active disease.

This clone was detected only a few times. This chain joins TRBV5-6 and TRBJ1-5; 7 bases line up with TRBD1. V lost 3 bases and J lost 5; bases outside the gene matches: 14. The germline V gene has CDR1 SGHDT and CDR2 YYEEEE. The length of the CDR3 is 17 residues. The CDR3 spells CASSSGQNPSVYQPQHF. CDR3 DNA: TGTGCCAGCAGCTCGGGACAGAACCCGAGTGTGTATCAGCCCCAGCATTTT.

The V call is TRBV7-2, the J call TRBJ1-3; TRBD1 is a possible D gene (5 bases). CDR1 is SGHTA and CDR2 is FQGNSA in the germline V gene. CDR3 length equals 15 residues. Trimming removed 8 bases from V and 0 bases from J, with 14 bases in between. CDR3 nucleotides: TGTGCCAGCCGAAGGGGAGGGAACTCTGGAAACACCATATATTTT. Protein: CASRRGGNSGNTIYF.

The chain carries TRBV9 and TRBJ1-2; the match to TRBD1 covers 12 bases. The CDR3 runs 17 residues. Germline assignment: CDR1 SGDLS and CDR2 YYNGEE. Trimming took 4 bases from V and 4 from J; bases not matched to a gene: 11. This CDR3 is CASSPRTGTGGSYGYTF. The CDR3 DNA reads as TGTGCCAGCAGCCCCCGTACCGGGACAGGGGGCTCCTATGGCTACACCTTC.

The chain uses TRBV3-1 (or the pseudogene TRBV3-2) and TRBJ1-1; 8 nucleotides align to TRBD1. V shed 3 bases and J 1 base; nucleotides not matched to a gene: 7. The CDR3 extends over 16 amino acids. Germline lookup yields CDR1 LGHDT and CDR2 YNNKEL (reference sequence). CDR3 DNA: TGTGCCAGCAGCCACCCGGGACAGGTACCGAACACTGAAGCTTTCTTT. Its translation: CASSHPGQVPNTEAFF.

The DNA for the CDR3 is TGTGCCAGCACTAGCCTAAACACCGGGGAGCTGTTTTTT. It encodes CASTSLNTGELFF. The genes are TRBV9 and TRBJ2-2, with D possibly matching TRBD2 (5 bases). The CDR3 length is 13 residues. Germline CDR1 and CDR2: SGDLS and YYNGEE. The V end was cut by 6 bases, the J end by 2 bases, with 8 bases between.

The V and J genes are TRBV10-3 and TRBJ1-2; 8 bases agree with TRBD1. The CDR3 runs 14 residues. Trimming at V came to 0 bases and at J to 8 bases, leaving 5 bases not matched to a gene. Germline V gives CDR1 ENHRY, CDR2 SYGVKD. Written as DNA, the CDR3 is TGTGCCATCAGTGAGTCTGGGACAGGAGAAGGCTACACCTTC. Protein sequence: CAISESGTGEGYTF.

The V gene is TRBV10-2, the J gene TRBJ1-1; maybe TRBD1 (6 bases). Per the germline V gene, CDR1 is WSHSY and CDR2 is SAAADI. The V gene lost 5 bases and the J gene lost 0 bases, with 13 bases spanning the gap. CDR3 size: 15 residues. The CDR3: CASSKTDRLNTEAFF. CDR3 DNA: TGCGCCAGCAGTAAAACAGACAGGTTGAACACTGAAGCTTTCTTT.

V is TRBV6-4 and J is TRBJ2-5; the match to TRBD1 covers 7 bases. J gave up 5 bases and V 4 bases, and 16 bases lay outside the gene matches. The CDR3 totals 17 residues. The germline CDR1 and CDR2 sequences are MRHNA and SNTAGT. CDR3 loop: CASSGMIRQGIEETQYF. The CDR3 region has the DNA TGTGCCAGCAGTGGGATGATAAGACAGGGAATAGAGGAGACCCAGTACTTC.

This clone was counted only a few times. The gene calls are TRBV5-4 and TRBJ1-2; D is perhaps TRBD1 (6 bases). V was trimmed by 4 bases and J by 2 bases, leaving 9 bases between them. The CDR3 extends over 13 amino acids. Germline assignment: CDR1 SGHNT and CDR2 YYREEE (reference sequence). The CDR3 DNA follows: TGTGCCAGCAGCCCCGGACAGAACTATGGCTACACCTTC. It translates to CASSPGQNYGYTF.

This chain joins TRBV3-1 (or the pseudogene TRBV3-2) and TRBJ2-6, with D perhaps TRBD1 (5 bases). CDR1 and CDR2 (germline): LGHDT, YNNKEL (reference sequence). Trimming stripped 3 bases from V and 3 bases from J, with 9 bases between. The CDR3 is made up of 15 amino acids. CDR3 region: CASSQTVFGANVLTF. The CDR3 DNA reads as TGTGCCAGCAGCCAGACAGTGTTTGGGGCCAACGTCCTGACTTTC.

This chain uses TRBV28 with TRBJ1-5, with a weak D call TRBD1 (5 bases). This CDR3 region has 19 residues. Germline V CDR1 and CDR2: MDHEN, SYDVKM. The V end lost 2 bases, the J end lost 2 bases, and 22 bases lay between the germline ends. The CDR3 DNA follows: TGTGCCAGCAGTTTAGAGAGGCGGGGGAAGTCTAGGGGCAATCAGCCCCAGCATTTT. Translation: CASSLERRGKSRGNQPQHF.

The chain links TRBV19 to TRBJ2-3, with 14 bases that match TRBD2. V shed 7 bases and J 2 bases; nucleotides not matched to a gene: 8. CDR3 length equals 17 residues. Germline-derived CDR1 and CDR2 are LNHDA and SQIVND (reference sequence). CDR3 in amino acids: CASTRLAGGDNTDTQYF. As DNA, the CDR3 is TGTGCCAGTACGCGACTAGCGGGGGGGGACAACACAGATACGCAGTATTTT.

The V call is TRBV6-6, the J call TRBJ2-3; unclear D gene. V gave up 7 bases and J gave up 2 bases, with 4 bases separating them. The length of the CDR3 is 11 residues. Germline CDR1 is MNHNY and CDR2 is SVGAGI (reference sequence). The CDR3 region has the DNA TGTGCCAGCACCAACACAGATACGCAGTATTTT. Its translation: CASTNTDTQYF.

The chain employs TRBV7-9 and TRBJ1-6, with a weak D call TRBD1 (5 bases). The length of the CDR3 is 15 residues. Germline lookup yields CDR1 SEHNR and CDR2 FQNEAQ (reference sequence). V shed 5 bases and J shed 9 bases, with 17 bases lying between them. The CDR3 spells CASSLRSGTSSPLHF. As DNA, the CDR3 is TGTGCCAGCAGCCTCCGGTCAGGGACTAGTTCACCCCTCCACTTT.

This clone was seen only once. The chain employs TRBV5-4 and TRBJ1-6; 7 positions match TRBD1. The germline V gene encodes CDR1 SGHNT and CDR2 YYREEE (reference sequence). The CDR3 has 15 amino acids. V dropped 1 base and J dropped 6; count of bases not matched to a gene: 4. The CDR3 coding sequence is TGTGCCAGCAGCTTGAAAGGGGGCAGTAATTCACCCCTCCACTTT. Translating it yields CASSLKGGSNSPLHF.

The V gene is TRBV6-5, the J gene TRBJ1-5; 10 nucleotides align to TRBD1. The V segment lost 7 bases and the J segment 5 bases; nucleotides outside the gene matches: 5. The germline CDR1 and CDR2 sequences are MNHEY and SVGAGI. CDR3 length: 14 amino acids. CDR3 protein: CASKRDRGDQPQHF. The CDR3 DNA is TGTGCCAGCAAGAGGGACAGGGGCGATCAGCCCCAGCATTTT.

J is TRBJ2-3 and V is TRBV5-4; D is possibly TRBD2 (5 bases). Deletions cut 4 bases from V and 0 bases from J, with 12 bases between. This CDR3 spans 15 amino acids. The germline gives CDR1 SGHNT, CDR2 YYREEE (reference sequence). CDR3 loop: CASSPPGFSTDTQYF. The CDR3 DNA sequence: TGTGCCAGCAGCCCACCGGGGTTTAGCACAGATACGCAGTATTTT.

The genes are TRBV19 and TRBJ1-2; 9 nucleotides line up with TRBD1. Trimming took 3 bases from V and 7 from J; bases not matched to a gene: 6. The CDR3 runs 14 residues. CDR1 is LNHDA, CDR2 SQIVND, per germline (reference sequence). CDR3 nucleotide sequence: TGTGCCAGTAGTATCCGGGACAGGGTCGTTGGCTACACCTTC. Protein: CASSIRDRVVGYTF.

The chain employs TRBV7-2 and TRBJ1-2; 9 positions match TRBD1. The CDR3 has 14 residues. Germline V gene sequence: CDR1 SGHTA, CDR2 FQGNSA. After removal of 5 bases from V and 7 bases from J, the junction contained 8 bases not matched to a gene. In DNA form, the CDR3 reads TGTGCCAGCAGCACCGGACAGGGGCCGCTTGGCTACACCTTC. Its protein product is CASSTGQGPLGYTF.

The chain couples TRBV7-9 to TRBJ1-3; D is undetermined. This CDR3 spans 12 amino acids. Trimming pared 2 bases from V and 7 bases from J, leaving 6 bases between. Germline loops: CDR1 SEHNR, CDR2 FQNEAQ (reference sequence). CDR3 sequence reads: CASSLPGNTIYF. CDR3 nucleotides: TGTGCCAGCAGCTTACCCGGGAACACCATATATTTT.

The gene calls are TRBV6-2 or TRBV6-3 and TRBJ1-5; 7 bases map to TRBD1. This CDR3 contains 15 residues. V dropped 5 bases and J dropped 1; count of bases not matched to a gene: 5. The germline gives CDR1 MNHEY, CDR2 SVGEGT. CDR3 DNA: TGTGCCAGCAGTCCCAAACAGGGGAGCAATCAGCCCCAGCATTTT. This codes for CASSPKQGSNQPQHF.

The rearrangement joins TRBV9 to TRBJ2-3; TRBD2 is a possible D gene (6 bases). The V end lost 1 base, the J end lost 4 bases, and 16 bases lay between the germline ends. The CDR3 contains 16 residues. Looked up from germline, CDR1 is SGDLS and CDR2 is YYNGEE. The CDR3 DNA reads as TGTGCCAGCAGCGTAACTAGCCGTACCCAATCAGATACGCAGTATTTT. Translating it yields CASSVTSRTQSDTQYF. Full variable domain (remainder filled in from reference TRBV9 and TRBJ2-3): DSGVTQTPKHLITATGQRVTLRCSPRSGDLSVYWYQQSLDQGLQFLIQYYNGEERAKGNILERFSAQQFPDLHSELNLSSLELGDSALYFCASSVTSRTQSDTQYFGPGTRLTVL.

The chain recombines TRBV7-9 with TRBJ1-2; 8 bases agree with TRBD1. CDR3 length: 15 amino acids. Germline V gene data show CDR1 as SEHNR and CDR2 as FQNEAQ (reference sequence). Trimming took 5 bases from V and 10 from J; bases not matched to a gene: 15. This CDR3 reads CASSRGDRSSGNYTF. CDR3 nucleotides: TGTGCCAGCAGCAGAGGGGACAGGTCAAGCGGGAACTACACCTTC.

The chain is built from TRBV5-1 and TRBJ2-7, with D possibly TRBD1 on 5 matching bases. V lost 6 bases and J lost 4, with 11 bases in between. CDR3 length: 12 amino acids. Germline lookup yields CDR1 SGHRS and CDR2 YFSETQ. The CDR3 sequence: CASTGSLYEQYF. CDR3 coding DNA: TGCGCCAGCACAGGGTCCCTATACGAGCAGTACTTC.

The V and J genes are TRBV3-1 (or the pseudogene TRBV3-2) and TRBJ2-5; D possibly corresponds to TRBD2 (6 bases). V shed 2 bases and J shed 5 bases, with 15 bases lying between them. Germline CDR1 and CDR2: LGHDT and YNNKEL (reference sequence). CDR3 length equals 15 residues. CDR3: CASSQIGTRGETQYF. As DNA, the CDR3 is TGTGCCAGCAGCCAAATCGGGACTCGGGGGGAGACCCAGTACTTC.

V usage is TRBV3-1 (or the pseudogene TRBV3-2) and J usage is TRBJ2-1; 10 bases are a match to TRBD2. J was trimmed by 2 bases and V by 5 bases; bases with no gene match: 6. The CDR3 covers 16 residues. Germline values: CDR1 LGHDT, CDR2 YNNKEL (reference sequence). The CDR3 region is CASSFLAGGPYNEQFF. In DNA, the CDR3 is TGTGCCAGCAGCTTTTTAGCGGGGGGTCCCTACAATGAGCAGTTCTTC.

The J gene is TRBJ2-3, the V gene TRBV2; 9 bases are shared with TRBD2. The CDR3 has 15 amino acids. With 1 base clipped from V and 5 bases from J, the junction kept 4 bases outside the gene matches. Germline values: CDR1 SNHLY, CDR2 FYNNEI. The CDR3 DNA reads TGTGCCAGCAGTGAAGGCGGGGGGGCAGGAGATACGCAGTATTTT. This sequence encodes CASSEGGGAGDTQYF.

This clone was observed a single time. V gene TRBV29-1 combines with J gene TRBJ2-7, with D possibly matching TRBD1 (6 bases). CDR3 length: 13 amino acids. Trimming shortened V by 4 bases and J by 5 bases, and 15 bases separated the two germline ends. Germline values: CDR1 SQVTM, CDR2 ANQGSEA. The CDR3 protein is CSVVYRDGNEQYF. In DNA, the CDR3 is TGCAGCGTTGTTTACAGGGATGGTAACGAGCAGTACTTC.

The rearrangement uses TRBV5-3 and TRBJ1-5; D gene unclear. TRBV5-3 is placed among ORFs of uncertain function. The CDR3 covers 16 residues. The germline V and J ends were trimmed by 2 bases and 10 bases, with 22 bases remaining between them. CDR3 sequence reads: CARSLMRTQAGGPQHF. CDR3 bases: TGTGCCAGAAGCTTAATGAGGACCCAGGCTGGAGGTCCCCAGCATTTT.